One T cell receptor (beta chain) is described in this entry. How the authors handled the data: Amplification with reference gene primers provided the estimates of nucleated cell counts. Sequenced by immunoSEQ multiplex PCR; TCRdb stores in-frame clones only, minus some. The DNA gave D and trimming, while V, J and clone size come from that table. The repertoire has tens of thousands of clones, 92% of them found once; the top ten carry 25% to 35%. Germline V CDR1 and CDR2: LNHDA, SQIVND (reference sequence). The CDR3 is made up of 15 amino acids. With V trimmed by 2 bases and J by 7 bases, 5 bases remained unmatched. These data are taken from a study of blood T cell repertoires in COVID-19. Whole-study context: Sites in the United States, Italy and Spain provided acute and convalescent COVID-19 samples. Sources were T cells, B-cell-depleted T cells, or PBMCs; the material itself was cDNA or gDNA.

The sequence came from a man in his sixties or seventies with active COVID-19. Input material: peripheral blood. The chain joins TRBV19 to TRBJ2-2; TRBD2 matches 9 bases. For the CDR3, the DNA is TGTGCCAGTAGTATACGGAGCGGGAGGAACGGGGAGCTGTTTTTT. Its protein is CASSIRSGRNGELFF.